This paragraph covers one TCR beta chain sequence. Its antigen remains unknown. Sequencing libraries made from TCR beta cDNA carried unique molecular identifiers. The yield from approximately 1 to 10 million T cells was around 500,000 cDNA molecules in total. TCRdb reprocessed the PCR reads via MiXCR and lists one record per CDR3 protein. The table records over 300,000 distinct CDR3 sequences, around 33% of them present only once. The data originate from a study of post-analysis software for immune sequencing data. The wider study: The courses of disease that were included comprised relapsing-remitting, secondary progressive and progressive-relapsing multiple sclerosis.

Study results and caveats: Among four or five TRBV segments more frequent in patients than controls were TRBV5-6, TRBV5-1 and TRBV20-1.

This CDR3 spans 17 amino acids. CDR1 and CDR2 from the germline V gene are SQVTM and ANQGSEA. The germline V and J ends were trimmed by 2 bases and 0 bases, with 16 bases remaining between them. Sequencing used blood. The chain combines TRBV29-1 with TRBJ2-2; D unclear. The sequence came from a girl aged 10-17 years with multiple sclerosis. The CDR3 nucleotides read TGCAGCGTTGAATATGCGGACCGGTTCGCGAACACCGGGGAGCTGTTTTTT. Translated, it gives CSVEYADRFANTGELFF.